The 25 T cell receptor beta chains listed next were all sequenced from one sample in a study of T-cell memory formation after mild COVID-19. One entry per CDR3 protein, called by TCRdb with MiXCR from the 5' RACE reads. This table has 100,000 to 150,000 distinct CDR3 sequences, about a sixth appearing once. The sample comprised PBMCs or a T cell subset sorted from them (not recorded which). The source is a man younger than 30 who had mild COVID-19 (a few samples of this study predate the infection). Cell type and time point are not known.

The CDR3, as DNA: TGTGCCAGCAGTTACTCGATCAGCGGGGGTGATACGCAGTATTTT. Translating it yields CASSYSISGGDTQYF. The chain employs TRBV6-6 and TRBJ2-3, with 8 bases that match TRBD2. The V gene end was trimmed by 0 bases and the J gene end by 6 bases; junction bases not matched to a gene: 5. Germline loops: CDR1 MNHNY, CDR2 SVGAGI (reference sequence). The CDR3 loop spans 15 amino acids.

The chain employs TRBV5-1 and TRBJ2-1; TRBD2 might be the D (6 bases). Germline V lookup: CDR1 SGHRS, CDR2 YFSETQ. The V end lost 0 bases, the J end lost 8 bases, and 15 bases lay between the germline ends. CDR3 length equals 15 residues. CDR3 coding DNA: TGCGCCAGCAGCTTGGAGCCTAGCGACCTGCATGAGCAGTTCTTC. Protein: CASSLEPSDLHEQFF.

J is TRBJ2-3 and V is TRBV5-1; D not certain. The CDR3 length is 15 residues. Looked up from germline, CDR1 is SGHRS and CDR2 is YFSETQ. Trimming left V 0 bases short and J 0 bases short, with 8 bases between. CDR3 region: CASSLVLTSTDTQYF. The CDR3 nucleotides read TGCGCCAGCAGCTTGGTACTGACTAGCACAGATACGCAGTATTTT.

The sample holds a few counts of this clonotype. V usage is TRBV9 and J usage is TRBJ2-2; D may be TRBD1 or TRBD2 (5 bases each). There are 15 residues in the CDR3. CDR1 is SGDLS and CDR2 is YYNGEE in the germline V gene. V was clipped by 0 bases and J by 2 bases, with 8 bases between them. The CDR3 DNA follows: TGTGCCAGCAGCGTAGTTGGGGACAACACCGGGGAGCTGTTTTTT. Amino acid sequence: CASSVVGDNTGELFF. Using reference TRBV9 and TRBJ2-2 for the parts outside the CDR3, the full variable domain is DSGVTQTPKHLITATGQRVTLRCSPRSGDLSVYWYQQSLDQGLQFLIQYYNGEERAKGNILERFSAQQFPDLHSELNLSSLELGDSALYFCASSVVGDNTGELFFGEGSRLTVL.

This clonotype came up many times. The chain joins TRBV5-6 to TRBJ1-5; 7 nucleotides align to TRBD1. Looked up from germline, CDR1 is SGHDT and CDR2 is YYEEEE. This CDR3 comprises 18 residues. V trimming: 2 bases; J trimming: 2 bases; junction bases outside the gene matches: 13. DNA of the CDR3: TGTGCCAGCAGCTTACGGGGTGAGATGACAGGGCGCAATCAGCCCCAGCATTTT. Amino acids: CASSLRGEMTGRNQPQHF.

The chain combines TRBV7-2 with TRBJ2-3; 9 bases are a match to TRBD1. V dropped 0 bases and J dropped 5; count of bases not matched to a gene: 6. Germline V lookup: CDR1 SGHTA, CDR2 FQGNSA. CDR3 length: 16 amino acids. DNA of the CDR3: TGTGCCAGCAGCTTAGCCGGGACAGGGTGGGGAGATACGCAGTATTTT. It is translated as CASSLAGTGWGDTQYF. Complete variable domain (other parts from reference TRBV7-2 and TRBJ2-3): GAGVSQSPSNKVTEKGKDVELRCDPISGHTALYWYRQSLGQGLEFLIYFQGNSAPDKSGLPSDRFSAERTGGSVSTLTIQRTQQEDSAVYLCASSLAGTGWGDTQYFGPGTRLTVL.

This clonotype came up a few times. The J gene is TRBJ2-7, the V gene TRBV6-2 or TRBV6-3; TRBD2 aligns across 16 bases. This CDR3 contains 17 residues. Germline-derived CDR1 and CDR2 are MNHEY and SVGEGT. V lost 4 bases and J lost 2; bases outside the gene matches: 5. For the CDR3, the DNA is TGTGCCAGCAGTTCCCCCGGGACTAGCGGGGGGGCCTACGAGCAGTACGTC. It codes for CASSSPGTSGGAYEQYV.

The chain employs TRBV20-1 and TRBJ1-1; 9 bases are shared with TRBD1. In germline, CDR1 is DFQATT, CDR2 SNEGSKA (reference sequence). The CDR3 has 15 amino acids. With V trimmed by 0 bases and J by 7 bases, 9 bases remained unmatched. The CDR3 protein is CSARETDRGSSEAFF. Written as DNA, the CDR3 is TGCAGTGCTAGAGAGACGGACAGGGGTTCGAGTGAAGCTTTCTTT.

This clonotype was counted only a few times. This chain links TRBV2 with TRBJ1-1, with 7 positions matching TRBD1. CDR3 length equals 12 residues. Germline V gives CDR1 SNHLY, CDR2 FYNNEI. V gave up 6 bases and J gave up 8 bases; unmatched junction bases: 6. CDR3 protein: CASSHRDSEAFF. In DNA, the CDR3 is TGTGCCAGCAGCCACCGGGACAGCGAAGCTTTCTTT.

This clonotype turned up a few times. V is TRBV9 and J is TRBJ2-3; D remains unclear. Germline V gene sequence: CDR1 SGDLS, CDR2 YYNGEE. There are 15 residues in the CDR3. The V gene lost 0 bases and the J gene lost 2 bases, with 10 bases spanning the gap. CDR3 DNA sequence: TGTGCCAGCAGCGTAGAGATCCGGTCCACAGATACGCAGTATTTT. It is translated as CASSVEIRSTDTQYF.

This chain joins TRBV3-1 and TRBJ2-7; weak D call: TRBD2 (6 bases). The CDR3 is 12 amino acids. CDR1 is LGHDT, CDR2 YNNKEL, per germline (reference sequence). Trimming pared 5 bases from V and 8 bases from J, leaving 13 bases between. The CDR3 sequence is CASSGTLKQQYF. CDR3 in DNA: TGTGCCAGCAGCGGGACTCTAAAGCAGCAGTACTTC.

This clonotype was detected many times. This sequence joins TRBV4-3 and TRBJ2-1; 8 bases agree with TRBD2. Losses at the gene ends were 1 base for V and 10 bases for J; bases not matched to a gene: 6. Germline values: CDR1 LGHNA, CDR2 YSLEER. This CDR3 contains 14 residues. The DNA of the CDR3 is TGCGCCAGCAGCCAAGTGGAACGGGGGGGCGAGCAGTTCTTC. Translating gives CASSQVERGGEQFF.

The chain employs TRBV10-3 and TRBJ2-7; D remains unclear. The germline V gene has CDR1 ENHRY and CDR2 SYGVKD. The length of the CDR3 is 13 residues. The germline V and J ends were trimmed by 6 bases and 5 bases, with 14 bases remaining between them. CDR3 in amino acids: CAISAQGQDEQYF. CDR3 DNA: TGTGCCATCAGCGCCCAAGGCCAGGACGAGCAGTACTTC.

This clonotype has only a few counts. The chain has TRBV6-5 and TRBJ1-2; D unresolved. Germline loops: CDR1 MNHEY, CDR2 SVGAGI. V was cut by 8 bases and J by 4 bases, with 11 bases left in between. CDR3 size: 12 residues. Written as DNA, the CDR3 is TGTGCCAGCGGACGGCTTGGCTATGGCTACACCTTC. It translates to CASGRLGYGYTF.

This clonotype was counted between two and nine times. The gene calls are TRBV5-1 and TRBJ2-7, with D uncertain. The CDR3 extends over 13 amino acids. Germline CDR1 SGHRS, CDR2 YFSETQ. Trimming took off 0 bases at V and 5 bases at J, with 9 bases between the two ends. CDR3 loop: CASSLGYDHEQYV. The DNA for the CDR3 is TGCGCCAGCAGCTTGGGTTACGACCACGAGCAGTACGTC.

The V gene is TRBV6-6, the J gene TRBJ2-1; D gene unclear. CDR1 is MNHNY, CDR2 SVGAGI, per germline (reference sequence). Trimming took 6 bases from V and 10 from J, leaving 10 bases between them. This CDR3 is built from 11 residues. The CDR3 nucleotides read TGTGCCAGCAGCCTGATCGGAGAGCAGTTCTTC. It is translated as CASSLIGEQFF.

The rearrangement links TRBV29-1 to TRBJ2-7; 8 nucleotides match TRBD1. Germline values: CDR1 SQVTM, CDR2 ANQGSEA. The V gene end was trimmed by 4 bases and the J gene end by 6 bases; junction bases not matched to a gene: 11. The CDR3 spans 14 residues. The CDR3 sequence: CSVGPGTGRTEQYF. The CDR3 region has the DNA TGCAGCGTTGGTCCCGGGACAGGTAGGACCGAGCAGTACTTC.

The J gene is TRBJ2-7, the V gene TRBV3-1, with D possibly being TRBD1 (5 bases). The CDR3 is made up of 14 amino acids. V gave up 6 bases and J gave up 2 bases, with 14 bases separating them. Germline CDR1 and CDR2: LGHDT and YNNKEL (reference sequence). CDR3 in amino acids: CASSRGHEAYEQYF. DNA of the CDR3: TGTGCCAGCAGTCGAGGACATGAAGCCTACGAGCAGTACTTC.

At least ten counts were recorded for this clonotype. At one end, the junction sequence differs from germline, possibly due to a read error. This chain joins TRBV3-1 and TRBJ1-6; a possible D gene is TRBD1 (5 bases). The V gene's germline CDR1 is LGHDT and CDR2 YNNKEL (reference sequence). The CDR3 runs to 12 residues. The CDR3 DNA reads as TGTGCCAGCAGCTTCACGCAGCGGGACCTAAACTTT. Translating it yields CASSFTQRDLNF.

In its sample, this clonotype was seen a few times. The chain recombines TRBV6-5 with TRBJ1-1, with D perhaps matching TRBD1 (5 bases). The germline CDR1 and CDR2 sequences are MNHEY and SVGAGI. V dropped 7 bases and J dropped 1 base, with 13 bases sitting between them. The CDR3 has 14 residues. This CDR3 is CASNTGGSNTEAFF. CDR3 nucleotide sequence: TGTGCCAGCAACACCGGGGGGTCGAACACTGAAGCTTTCTTT.

This sequence joins TRBV20-1 and TRBJ2-7, with no clear D. The CDR3 contains 13 residues. V lost 6 bases and J lost 6, with 18 bases in between. Germline assignment: CDR1 DFQATT and CDR2 SNEGSKA (reference sequence). CDR3 sequence: CSAYGPLQGEQYF. CDR3 in DNA: TGCAGTGCATACGGACCACTCCAAGGCGAGCAGTACTTC.

This clonotype was observed a handful of times. This chain uses TRBV6-2 or TRBV6-3 with TRBJ2-3; D may correspond to TRBD1 or TRBD2 (6 bases each). The V end was cut by 5 bases, the J end by 4 bases, with 13 bases between. Per the germline V gene, CDR1 is MNHEY and CDR2 is SVGEGT. This CDR3 contains 14 residues. The CDR3 reads CASSNGGFADTQYF. The CDR3 DNA sequence: TGTGCCAGCAGTAACGGGGGCTTCGCAGATACGCAGTATTTT.

By share, this clonotype counts as medium-sized. The genes are TRBV11-3 and TRBJ2-1; 16 nucleotides align to TRBD2. V shed 5 bases, J shed 6 bases, and the junction held 4 bases outside the gene matches. The V gene's germline CDR1 is SGHNT and CDR2 YENEEA. The CDR3 is 16 amino acids. The CDR3 loop is CASSIGTSGGANEQFF. The CDR3 DNA follows: TGTGCCAGCAGCATCGGGACTAGCGGGGGGGCCAATGAGCAGTTCTTC.

This clonotype has a count of ten or more. The V call is TRBV5-1, the J call TRBJ2-5; D gene ambiguous. V lost 0 bases, J lost 5 bases, and 8 bases lay in between. Germline values: CDR1 SGHRS, CDR2 YFSETQ. The CDR3 sequence is 13 residues long. CDR3 sequence reads: CASSLEGSETQYF. CDR3 nucleotides: TGCGCCAGCAGCTTGGAGGGCAGCGAGACCCAGTACTTC.

The chain carries TRBV24-1 and TRBJ2-3, with 9 nucleotides matching TRBD1. CDR1 and CDR2 from the germline V gene are KGHDR and SFDVKD. Trimming removed 10 bases from V and 1 base from J; junction bases left unmatched: 2. There are 13 residues in the CDR3. The CDR3 region is CATTGGRTDTQYF. In DNA form, the CDR3 reads TGTGCCACGACAGGGGGTCGCACAGATACGCAGTATTTT.